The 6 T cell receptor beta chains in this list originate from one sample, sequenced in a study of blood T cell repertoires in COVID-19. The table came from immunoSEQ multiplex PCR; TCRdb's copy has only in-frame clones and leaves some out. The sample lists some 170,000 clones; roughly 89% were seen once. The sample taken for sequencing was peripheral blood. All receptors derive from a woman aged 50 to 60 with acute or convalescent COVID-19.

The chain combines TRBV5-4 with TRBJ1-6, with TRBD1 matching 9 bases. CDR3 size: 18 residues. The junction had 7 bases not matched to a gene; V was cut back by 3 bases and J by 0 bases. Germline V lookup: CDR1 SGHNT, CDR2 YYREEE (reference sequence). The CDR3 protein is CASSSRTGDFSYNSPLHF. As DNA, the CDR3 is TGTGCCAGCAGCTCCCGGACAGGGGATTTCTCCTATAATTCACCCCTCCACTTT. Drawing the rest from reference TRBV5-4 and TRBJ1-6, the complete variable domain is ETGVTQSPTHLIKTRGQQVTLRCSSQSGHNTVSWYQQALGQGPQFIFQYYREEENGRGNFPPRFSGLQFPNYSSELNVNALELDDSALYLCASSSRTGDFSYNSPLHFGNGTRLTVT.

The CDR3 sequence: CARSQQGHYTF. CDR3 bases: TGTGCCAGAAGCCAACAGGGCCACTACACCTTC. This sequence joins TRBV2 and TRBJ1-2, with D possibly TRBD1 on 6 matching bases. The CDR3 has 11 amino acids. Trimming cost V 9 bases and J 10 bases, with 15 bases left between them. The V gene's germline CDR1 is SNHLY and CDR2 FYNNEI. Looking up the rest from reference TRBV2 and TRBJ1-2 gives the full variable domain: EPEVTQTPSHQVTQMGQEVILRCVPISNHLYFYWYRQILGQKVEFLVSFYNNEISEKSEIFDDQFSVERPDGSNFTLKIRSTKLEDSAMYFCARSQQGHYTFGSGTRLTVV.

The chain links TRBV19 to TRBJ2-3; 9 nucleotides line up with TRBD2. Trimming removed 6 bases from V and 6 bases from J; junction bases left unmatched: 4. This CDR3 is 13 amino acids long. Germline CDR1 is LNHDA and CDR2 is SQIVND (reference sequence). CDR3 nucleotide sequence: TGTGCCAGTAGCCCCGGACTAGCGGATACGCAGTATTTT. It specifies CASSPGLADTQYF. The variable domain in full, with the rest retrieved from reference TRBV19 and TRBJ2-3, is DGGITQSPKYLFRKEGQNVTLSCEQNLNHDAMYWYRQDPGQGLRLIYYSQIVNDFQKGDIAEGYSVSREKKESFPLTVTSAQKNPTAFYLCASSPGLADTQYFGPGTRLTVL.

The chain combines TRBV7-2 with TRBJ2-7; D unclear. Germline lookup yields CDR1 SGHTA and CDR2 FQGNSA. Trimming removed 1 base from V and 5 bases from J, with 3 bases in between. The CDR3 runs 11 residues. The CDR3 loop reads CASSLDNEQYF. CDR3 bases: TGTGCCAGCAGCTTAGATAACGAGCAGTACTTC.

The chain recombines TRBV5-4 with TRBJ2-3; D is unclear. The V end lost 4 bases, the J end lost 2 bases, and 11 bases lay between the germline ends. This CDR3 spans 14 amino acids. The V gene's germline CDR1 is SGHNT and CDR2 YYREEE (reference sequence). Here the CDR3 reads CASSPPRVTDTQYF. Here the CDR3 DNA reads TGTGCCAGCAGCCCCCCTAGAGTCACAGATACGCAGTATTTT.

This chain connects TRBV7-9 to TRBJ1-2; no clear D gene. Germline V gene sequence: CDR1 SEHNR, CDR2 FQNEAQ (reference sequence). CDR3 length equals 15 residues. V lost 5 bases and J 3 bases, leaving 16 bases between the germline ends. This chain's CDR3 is CASSAGVAVDYGYTF. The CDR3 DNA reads TGTGCCAGCAGCGCCGGGGTGGCAGTGGACTATGGCTACACCTTC.